This T cell receptor beta chain was recorded in a study of cytomegalovirus exposure and HLA in healthy donors. About the study: Among the roughly 400 genotyped donors, 81% were placed in the Caucasian-associated ancestry cluster.

The CDR3 loop spans 12 amino acids. V lost 1 base and J lost 6, with 4 bases in between. CDR1 and CDR2 (germline): SGHTS, YDEGEE. Study-wide points: Rates of TCR association differed by HLA locus in a later analysis, with DRB1 highest and HLA-C lowest.

This PCR relied on a set of 60 Vbeta primers and 13 Jbeta primers. Sequencing used immunoSEQ multiplex PCR; TCRdb keeps in-frame clones, though not all of them. The sample totals about 140,000 clones. Comments on this clone: Its antigen is still unknown.

Healthy bone marrow donors supplied every sample. Sequenced sample: PBMCs. This rearrangement joins TRBV5-8 to TRBJ1-4; D uncertain. This TCR was recovered from a man in his forties or fifties in good health and CMV-seronegative. The CDR3 region has the DNA TGTGCCAGCAGCTTGATCGATGAAAAACTGTTTTTT. Amino acid sequence: CASSLIDEKLFF. Full variable domain (rest looked up from reference TRBV5-8 and TRBJ1-4): EAGVTQSPTHLIKTRGQQATLRCSPISGHTSVYWYQQALGLGLQFLLWYDEGEERNRGNFPPRFSGRQFPNYSSELNVNALELEDSALYLCASSLIDEKLFFGSGTQLSVL.